This T cell receptor beta chain was recovered during a study of cytomegalovirus exposure and HLA in healthy donors. Primers included in the PCR were 60 Vbeta and 13 Jbeta primers. Using immunoSEQ multiplex PCR, the repertoire was profiled, and TCRdb retains in-frame clones only, with some absent. This sample yields about 41,000 clones, of which roughly 80% are seen a single time; 2.7% belongs to the top ten. This CDR3 is built from 14 residues. Per germline, CDR1 MNHEY and CDR2 SVGAGI. Trimming cost V 0 bases and J 7 bases, with 10 bases left between them. Findings and limits, study-wide: Across all donors, roughly uniform sequencing depth was an assumption of the presence/absence analyses. It was reported in a later analysis that an Asian-associated ancestry cluster showed fewer N-insertions than the approximately 690-donor mean.

This clone was observed a handful of times. What it recognizes is unknown. What was sequenced was PBMCs. The TCR was taken from a middle-aged man in good health and CMV-seronegative. The J gene is TRBJ2-1, the V gene TRBV6-5, with D tentatively TRBD2 (5 bases). The CDR3 reads CASSYSRLANEQFF. The CDR3 region has the DNA TGTGCCAGCAGTTACTCGCGGCTAGCTAATGAGCAGTTCTTC.